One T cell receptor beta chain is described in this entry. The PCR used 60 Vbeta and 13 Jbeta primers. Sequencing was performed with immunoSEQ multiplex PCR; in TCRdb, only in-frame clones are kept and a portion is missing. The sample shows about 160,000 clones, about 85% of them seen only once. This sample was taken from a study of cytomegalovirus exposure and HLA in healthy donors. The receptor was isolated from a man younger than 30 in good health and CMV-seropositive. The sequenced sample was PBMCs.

CDR3 loop: CASSNDGGVLHF. The CDR3 DNA is TGTGCCAGCTCGAATGACGGGGGGGTACTGCATTTT. V is TRBV9 and J is TRBJ1-5; tentative D call: TRBD1 (5 bases). This CDR3 is 12 amino acids long. Germline values: CDR1 SGDLS, CDR2 YYNGEE. V was cut by 7 bases and J by 15 bases, with 20 bases left in between. The full variable domain, in which reference TRBV9 and TRBJ1-5 provide the parts outside the CDR3, is DSGVTQTPKHLITATGQRVTLRCSPRSGDLSVYWYQQSLDQGLQFLIQYYNGEERAKGNILERFSAQQFPDLHSELNLSSLELGDSALYFCASSNDGGVLHFGDGTRLSIL.